A single sample gave rise to the 2 T cell receptor beta chains below, sequenced in a study of CD8 T cells in Susac syndrome. About 0.5 to 1 ug RNA was reverse transcribed with random hexamers. TCRdb itself ran the immunoSEQ multiplex PCR reads through MiXCR, one entry per CDR3 protein. The sample yields 200,000 to 250,000 distinct CDR3 sequences, roughly 93% seen once. The material sequenced was CD4+ T cells from PBMCs. These receptors were taken from a human donor with Susac syndrome.

The rearrangement uses TRBV6-5 and TRBJ1-2, with D perhaps TRBD1 (6 bases). The V end was cut by 6 bases, the J end by 3 bases, with 14 bases between. Germline CDR1 and CDR2: MNHEY and SVGAGI. This CDR3 region has 14 residues. The CDR3 DNA reads as TGTGCCAGCAGCGCAGGGGCGCGGGACTATGGCTACACCTTC. This gives the protein CASSAGARDYGYTF.

The CDR3 loop reads CASSAADEQYF. DNA of the CDR3: TGTGCCAGCAGCGCAGCGGACGAGCAGTACTTC. The chain is built from TRBV3-1 and TRBJ2-7; tentative D call: TRBD2 (5 bases). The V end lost 5 bases, the J end lost 5 bases, and 7 bases lay between the germline ends. The CDR3 runs 11 residues. Germline CDR1 is LGHDT and CDR2 is YNNKEL (reference sequence).